In its sample, the clone carrying this TCR beta chain was seen many times. The antigen remains undetermined. A universal primer site and UMIs were added as TCR cDNA was made by 5'RACE template switching. Via MiXCR, TCRdb re-called the 5' RACE reads, giving one row per CDR3 protein. The sample holds around 310,000 distinct CDR3 sequences, approximately 4% seen once. The data were taken from a study of T cells after yellow fever vaccination. Study overall: Low-cell-number fractions underwent preparation using SMART-Seq v4 Ultra Low Input.

The V gene lost 6 bases and the J gene lost 4 bases, with 19 bases spanning the gap. The CDR3 contains 16 residues. Findings of the study overall: Subsequent booster samples again held most clones from primary vaccination (more than 95% CD4, 85% to 90% CD8). Overlap between CD4 and CD8 compartments was detected for a small share of clonotypes.

This TCR derives from a man younger than 35 who received the YFV17D yellow fever vaccine. The chain is built from TRBV12-3 or TRBV12-4 and TRBJ1-5; tentative D call: TRBD1 (5 bases). The sequencing used PBMCs, collected 15 days after the yellow fever booster vaccination. Here the CDR3 reads CASREPGRSSNQPQHF. CDR3 coding DNA: TGTGCCAGCAGGGAACCGGGACGGAGCTCAAATCAGCCCCAGCATTTT.